A selection of T cell receptor beta chains follows, all from one sample in a study of Ad26.COV2.S vaccination and SARS-CoV-2 variants. TCRdb's copy holds only in-frame clones and misses some; the assay was immunoSEQ multiplex PCR. The data show some 400,000 clones, with about 89% seen just once and 1.9% held by the top ten. The source material was peripheral blood, sampled in a trial of Ad26.COV2.S vaccine versus placebo. These receptors all come from a person between 18 and 65 years old who received the Ad26.COV2.S COVID-19 vaccine or a placebo. The conserved cysteine and the conserved F or W are not part of the CDR3 here. Only part of the rows carry a size: once, few, many, or a class if the clone is expanded.

v_gene: TRBV9
abundance: NA
CDR3aa: ASSGSYNSPLH

v_gene: TRBV7-9
abundance: NA
CDR3aa: ASSYLETQY

v_gene: TRBV6-1
abundance: NA
CDR3aa: ASSEATRGRVYEQY

v_gene: TRBV24-1
abundance: NA
CDR3aa: ATSTRELQETQY

v_gene: TRBV30
abundance: NA
CDR3aa: AWSSTIDSPLH

v_gene: TRBV19
abundance: few
CDR3aa: ASRGSEGSPLH

v_gene: TRBV4-1
abundance: NA
CDR3aa: ASSQEVLETQY

v_gene: TRBV7-3
abundance: once
CDR3aa: ASSLGRGPPGTQY

v_gene: TRBV2
abundance: NA
CDR3aa: ASSGRVDTQY

v_gene: TRBV28
abundance: NA
CDR3aa: ASSPQGATYQETQY

v_gene: TRBV7-8
abundance: NA
CDR3aa: ASSSGLAGSYNEQF

v_gene: TRBV4-3
abundance: NA
CDR3aa: ASSQEVGTSDTDTQY

v_gene: TRBV7-3
abundance: NA
CDR3aa: ASSLMPNTEAF

v_gene: TRBV7-2
abundance: once
CDR3aa: ASSLVLAGGSEQF

v_gene: TRBV21-1
abundance: NA
CDR3aa: ASARQVGLLPF